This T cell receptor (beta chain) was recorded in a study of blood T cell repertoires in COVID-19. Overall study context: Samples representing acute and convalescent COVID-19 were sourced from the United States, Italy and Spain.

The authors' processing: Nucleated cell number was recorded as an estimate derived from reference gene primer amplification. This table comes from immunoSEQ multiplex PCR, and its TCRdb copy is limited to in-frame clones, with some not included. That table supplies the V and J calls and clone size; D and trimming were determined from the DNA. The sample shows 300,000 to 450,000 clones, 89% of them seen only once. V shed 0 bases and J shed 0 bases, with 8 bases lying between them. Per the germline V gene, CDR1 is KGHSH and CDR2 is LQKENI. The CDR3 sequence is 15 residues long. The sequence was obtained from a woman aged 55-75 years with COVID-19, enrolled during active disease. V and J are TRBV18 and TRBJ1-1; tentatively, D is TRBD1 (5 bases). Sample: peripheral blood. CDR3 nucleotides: TGTGCCAGCTCACCACCGAGGACACTGAACACTGAAGCTTTCTTT. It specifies CASSPPRTLNTEAFF.